This TCR beta chain was recovered during a study of shared clonotypes between healthy human individuals. For the study at large: Donor ages ranged 18 to 49 years: a couple of women, a few men. Broader study findings: Naive subsets usually exceeded memory subsets in estimated richness.

Assay execution took place at the deep level. Method: immunoSEQ multiplex PCR; TCRdb's copy keeps in-frame clones and lacks some. The table has under 1,900,000 clones, approximately 98.5% seen once; the top ten hold approximately 0.4%. Trimming took off 4 bases at V and 2 bases at J, with 5 bases between the two ends. Germline CDR1 reads SQVTM; CDR2 reads ANQGSEA. This CDR3 region has 11 residues. For this clone: Antigen specificity is unknown. The identical CDR3 is also encoded by other nucleotide sequences in the sample.

Sequencing used naive CD4+ T cells sorted from blood. Described subset: CD45RA+ positively selected. The clonotype was recovered from a man aged 25 to 40 in good health. The rearrangement uses TRBV29-1 and TRBJ1-1; no clear D. The DNA of the CDR3 is TGCAGCGTTGGGCGAAACACTGAAGCTTTCTTT. Its translation is CSVGRNTEAFF.